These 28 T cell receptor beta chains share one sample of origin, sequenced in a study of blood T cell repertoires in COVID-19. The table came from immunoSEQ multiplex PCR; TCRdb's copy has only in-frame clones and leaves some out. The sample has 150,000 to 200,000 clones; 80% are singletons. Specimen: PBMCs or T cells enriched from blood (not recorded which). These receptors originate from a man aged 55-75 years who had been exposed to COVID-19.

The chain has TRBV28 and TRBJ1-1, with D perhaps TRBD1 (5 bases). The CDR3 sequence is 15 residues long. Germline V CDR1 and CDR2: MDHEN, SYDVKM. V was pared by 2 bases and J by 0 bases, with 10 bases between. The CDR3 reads CASSLDNRLNTEAFF. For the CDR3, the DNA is TGTGCCAGCAGTTTAGATAACAGGCTGAACACTGAAGCTTTCTTT.

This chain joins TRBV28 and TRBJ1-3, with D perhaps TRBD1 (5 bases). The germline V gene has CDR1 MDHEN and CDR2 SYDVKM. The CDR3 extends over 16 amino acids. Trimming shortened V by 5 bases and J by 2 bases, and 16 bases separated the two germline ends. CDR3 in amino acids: CASSPGGTVAGNTIYF. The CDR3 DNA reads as TGTGCCAGCAGTCCCGGCGGGACGGTAGCTGGAAACACCATATATTTT.

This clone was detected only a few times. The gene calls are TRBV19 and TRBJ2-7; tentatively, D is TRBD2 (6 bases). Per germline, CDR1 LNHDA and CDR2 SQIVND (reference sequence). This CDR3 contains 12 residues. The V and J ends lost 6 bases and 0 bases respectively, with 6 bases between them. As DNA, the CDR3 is TGTGCCAGTAGCGGGGGCTCCTACGAGCAGTACTTC. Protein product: CASSGGSYEQYF.

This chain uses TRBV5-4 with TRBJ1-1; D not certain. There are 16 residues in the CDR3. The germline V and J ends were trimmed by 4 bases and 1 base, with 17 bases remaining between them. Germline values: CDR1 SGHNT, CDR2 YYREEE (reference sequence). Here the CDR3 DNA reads TGTGCCAGCAGCCCCCTTGAGAGAAGAGCGAACACTGAAGCTTTCTTT. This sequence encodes CASSPLERRANTEAFF.

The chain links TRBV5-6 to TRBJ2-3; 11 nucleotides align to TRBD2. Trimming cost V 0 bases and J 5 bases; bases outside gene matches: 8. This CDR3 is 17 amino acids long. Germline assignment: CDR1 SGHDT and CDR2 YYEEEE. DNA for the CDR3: TGTGCCAGCAGCTTGGGAATAGCGGGAGGGCCGGGAGATACGCAGTATTTT. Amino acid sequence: CASSLGIAGGPGDTQYF.

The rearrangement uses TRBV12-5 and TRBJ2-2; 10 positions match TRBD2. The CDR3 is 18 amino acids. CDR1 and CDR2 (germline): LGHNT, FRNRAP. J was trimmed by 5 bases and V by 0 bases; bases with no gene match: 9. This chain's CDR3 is CASGLVARAGGRTGELFF. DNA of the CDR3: TGTGCTAGTGGTTTGGTAGCTAGAGCGGGAGGGCGGACCGGGGAGCTGTTTTTT. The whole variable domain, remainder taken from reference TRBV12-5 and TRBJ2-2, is DARVTQTPRHKVTEMGQEVTMRCQPILGHNTVFWYRQTMMQGLELLAYFRNRAPLDDSGMPKDRFSAEMPDATLATLKIQPSEPRDSAVYFCASGLVARAGGRTGELFFGEGSRLTVL.

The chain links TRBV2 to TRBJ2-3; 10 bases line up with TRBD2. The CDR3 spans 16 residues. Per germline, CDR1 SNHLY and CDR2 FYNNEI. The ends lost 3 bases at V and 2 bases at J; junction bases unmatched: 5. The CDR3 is CASSDRLAGFTDTQYF. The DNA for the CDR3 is TGTGCCAGCAGTGATCGACTAGCGGGCTTCACAGATACGCAGTATTTT. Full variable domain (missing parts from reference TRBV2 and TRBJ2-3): EPEVTQTPSHQVTQMGQEVILRCVPISNHLYFYWYRQILGQKVEFLVSFYNNEISEKSEIFDDQFSVERPDGSNFTLKIRSTKLEDSAMYFCASSDRLAGFTDTQYFGPGTRLTVL.

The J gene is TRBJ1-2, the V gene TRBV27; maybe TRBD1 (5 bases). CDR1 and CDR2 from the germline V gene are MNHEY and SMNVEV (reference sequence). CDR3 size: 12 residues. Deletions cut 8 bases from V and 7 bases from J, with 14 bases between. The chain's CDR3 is CASRDGHSGYTF. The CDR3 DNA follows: TGTGCCAGCCGTGATGGACACTCTGGCTACACCTTC.

The CDR3 nucleotides are TGTGCCAGCTCCCCAGATCGAGGGGAAAAACTGTTTTTT. Residues: CASSPDRGEKLFF. The chain is built from TRBV18 and TRBJ1-4; D remains unclear. Germline-derived CDR1 and CDR2 are KGHSH and LQKENI. This CDR3 has 13 amino acids. V shed 6 bases and J shed 8 bases, with 13 bases lying between them.

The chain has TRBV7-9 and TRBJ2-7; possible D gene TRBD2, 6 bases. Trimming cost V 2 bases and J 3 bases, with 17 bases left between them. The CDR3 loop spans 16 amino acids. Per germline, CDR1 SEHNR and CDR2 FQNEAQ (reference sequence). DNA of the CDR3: TGTGCCAGCAGCTTATGGAGGGCCGTTTCGGGCTACGAGCAGTACTTC. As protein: CASSLWRAVSGYEQYF.

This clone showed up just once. The CDR3 spells CASSPLQGNQPQHF. The CDR3 region has the DNA TGTGCCAGCTCACCTTTACAGGGCAATCAGCCCCAGCATTTT. The rearrangement links TRBV18 to TRBJ1-5, with D tentatively TRBD1 (5 bases). Between the trimmed V and J ends, which lost 3 bases and 2 bases, there was a span of 8 bases. This CDR3 spans 14 amino acids. Germline V lookup: CDR1 KGHSH, CDR2 LQKENI.

The CDR3 sequence is CASSYDRNTEAFF. In nucleotides, the CDR3 is TGTGCCAGTAGTTATGACAGGAACACTGAAGCTTTCTTT. This chain joins TRBV19 and TRBJ1-1; possible D gene TRBD1, 5 bases. The V and J ends lost 5 bases and 1 base respectively, with 8 bases between them. Germline V gene sequence: CDR1 LNHDA, CDR2 SQIVND (reference sequence). This CDR3 is 13 amino acids long.

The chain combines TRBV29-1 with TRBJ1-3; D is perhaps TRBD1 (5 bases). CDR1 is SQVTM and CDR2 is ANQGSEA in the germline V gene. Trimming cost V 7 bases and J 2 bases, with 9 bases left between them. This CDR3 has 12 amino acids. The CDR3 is CSATETGNTIYF. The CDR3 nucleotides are TGCAGCGCGACAGAGACTGGAAACACCATATATTTT. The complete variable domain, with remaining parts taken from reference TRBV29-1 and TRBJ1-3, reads SAVISQKPSRDICQRGTSLTIQCQVDSQVTMMFWYRQQPGQSLTLIATANQGSEATYESGFVIDKFPISRPNLTFSTLTVSNMSPEDSSIYLCSATETGNTIYFGEGSWLTVV.

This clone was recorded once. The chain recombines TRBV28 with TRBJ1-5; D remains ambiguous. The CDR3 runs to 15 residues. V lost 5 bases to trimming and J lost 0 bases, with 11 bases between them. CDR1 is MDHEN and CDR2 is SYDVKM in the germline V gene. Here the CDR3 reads CASSPPGFSNQPQHF. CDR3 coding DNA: TGTGCCAGCAGTCCCCCCGGGTTTAGCAATCAGCCCCAGCATTTT.

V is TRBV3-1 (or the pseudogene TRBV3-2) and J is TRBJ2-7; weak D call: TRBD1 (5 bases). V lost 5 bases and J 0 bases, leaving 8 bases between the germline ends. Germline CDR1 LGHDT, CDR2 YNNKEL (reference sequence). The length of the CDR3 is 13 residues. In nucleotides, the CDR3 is TGTGCCAGCAGCAGGGGTAGCTCCTACGAGCAGTACTTC. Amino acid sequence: CASSRGSSYEQYF.

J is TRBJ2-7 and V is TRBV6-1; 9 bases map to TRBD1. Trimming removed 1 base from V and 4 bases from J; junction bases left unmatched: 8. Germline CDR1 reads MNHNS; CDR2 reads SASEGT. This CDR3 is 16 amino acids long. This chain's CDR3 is CASSEGWRGTGYEQYF. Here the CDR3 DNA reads TGTGCCAGCAGTGAAGGATGGCGGGGGACAGGGTACGAGCAGTACTTC.

CDR3 coding DNA: TGTGCCAGCAGTTCTCCAAATATCGGTGGCTACACCTTC. Translated: CASSSPNIGGYTF. The genes are TRBV12-3 or TRBV12-4 and TRBJ1-2, with D unclear. With 4 bases removed from V and 7 bases from J, the gap between germline ends came to 13 bases. The length of the CDR3 is 13 residues.

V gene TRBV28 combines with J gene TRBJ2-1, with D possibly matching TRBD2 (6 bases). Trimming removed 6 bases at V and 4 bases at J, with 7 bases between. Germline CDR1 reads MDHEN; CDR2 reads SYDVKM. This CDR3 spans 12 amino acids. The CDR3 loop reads CASRGGYNEQFF. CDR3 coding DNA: TGTGCCAGCAGGGGGGGTTACAATGAGCAGTTCTTC.

The CDR3 sequence is CASSDLASGANVLTF. The CDR3 nucleotides are TGTGCCAGCAGCGACCTAGCTTCTGGGGCCAACGTCCTGACTTTC. The chain joins TRBV5-8 to TRBJ2-6; possible D gene TRBD2, 5 bases. This CDR3 is built from 15 residues. The V and J ends lost 4 bases and 1 base respectively, with 9 bases between them. Per germline, CDR1 SGHTS and CDR2 YDEGEE.

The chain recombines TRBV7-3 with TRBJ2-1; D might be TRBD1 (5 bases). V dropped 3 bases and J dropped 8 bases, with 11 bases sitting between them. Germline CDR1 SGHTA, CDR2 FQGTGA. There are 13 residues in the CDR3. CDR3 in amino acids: CASSFDRLDEQFF. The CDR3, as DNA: TGTGCCAGCAGCTTCGACAGACTCGATGAGCAGTTCTTC. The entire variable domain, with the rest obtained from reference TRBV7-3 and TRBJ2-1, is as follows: GAGVSQTPSNKVTEKGKYVELRCDPISGHTALYWYRQSLGQGPEFLIYFQGTGAADDSGLPNDRFFAVRPEGSVSTLKIQRTERGDSAVYLCASSFDRLDEQFFGPGTRLTVL.

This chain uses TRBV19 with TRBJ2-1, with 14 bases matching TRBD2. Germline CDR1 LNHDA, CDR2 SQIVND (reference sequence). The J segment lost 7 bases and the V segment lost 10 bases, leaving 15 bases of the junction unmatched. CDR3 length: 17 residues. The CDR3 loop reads CATSGTSGRIVRNEQFF. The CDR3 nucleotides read TGTGCCACCTCAGGGACTAGCGGGAGAATAGTGAGGAATGAGCAGTTCTTC.

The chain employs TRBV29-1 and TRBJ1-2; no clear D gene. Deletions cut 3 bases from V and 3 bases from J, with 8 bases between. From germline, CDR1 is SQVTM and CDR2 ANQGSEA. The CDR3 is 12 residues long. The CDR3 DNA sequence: TGCAGCGTTGACGACAAGTACTATGGCTACACCTTC. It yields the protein CSVDDKYYGYTF. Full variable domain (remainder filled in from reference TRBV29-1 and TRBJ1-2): SAVISQKPSRDICQRGTSLTIQCQVDSQVTMMFWYRQQPGQSLTLIATANQGSEATYESGFVIDKFPISRPNLTFSTLTVSNMSPEDSSIYLCSVDDKYYGYTFGSGTRLTVV.

CDR3 sequence (DNA): TGTGCCAGCAGCGTAGGTCGCCCGGGGGATACGCAGTATTTT. It yields the protein CASSVGRPGDTQYF. The chain has TRBV9 and TRBJ2-3; D is possibly TRBD2 (5 bases). Germline CDR1 reads SGDLS; CDR2 reads YYNGEE. The CDR3 is 14 amino acids. Trimming cost V 0 bases and J 6 bases, with 11 bases left between them.

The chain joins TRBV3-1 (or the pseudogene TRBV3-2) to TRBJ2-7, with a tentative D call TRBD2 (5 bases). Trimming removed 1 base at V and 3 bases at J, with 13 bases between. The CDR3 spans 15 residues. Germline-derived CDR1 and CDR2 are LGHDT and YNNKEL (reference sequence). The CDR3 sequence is CASSQAPGKVYEQYF. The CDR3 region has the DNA TGTGCCAGCAGCCAAGCTCCGGGAAAGGTCTACGAGCAGTACTTC.

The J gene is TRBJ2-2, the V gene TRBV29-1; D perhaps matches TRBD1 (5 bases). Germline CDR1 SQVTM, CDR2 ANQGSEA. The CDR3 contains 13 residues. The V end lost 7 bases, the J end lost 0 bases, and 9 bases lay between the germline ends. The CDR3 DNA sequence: TGCAGCGGAGACAGCGCGAACACCGGGGAGCTGTTTTTT. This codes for CSGDSANTGELFF.

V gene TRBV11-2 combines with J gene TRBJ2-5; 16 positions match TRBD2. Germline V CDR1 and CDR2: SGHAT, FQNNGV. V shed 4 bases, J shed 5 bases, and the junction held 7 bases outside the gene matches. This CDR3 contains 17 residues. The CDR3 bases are TGTGCCAGCAGCTCTGGGACTAGCGGGAGGGGTGATGAGACCCAGTACTTC. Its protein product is CASSSGTSGRGDETQYF.

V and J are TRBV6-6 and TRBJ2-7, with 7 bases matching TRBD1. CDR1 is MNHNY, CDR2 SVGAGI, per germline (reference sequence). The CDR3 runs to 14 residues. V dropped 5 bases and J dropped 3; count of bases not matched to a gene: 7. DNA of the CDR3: TGTGCCAGCAGTACACAGGGGACCCTCTACGAGCAGTACTTC. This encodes CASSTQGTLYEQYF.

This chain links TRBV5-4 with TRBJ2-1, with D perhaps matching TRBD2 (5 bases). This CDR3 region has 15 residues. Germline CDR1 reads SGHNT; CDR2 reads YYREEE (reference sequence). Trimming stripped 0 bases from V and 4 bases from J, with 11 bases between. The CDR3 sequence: CASSLERARYNEQFF. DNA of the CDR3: TGTGCCAGCAGCTTGGAGAGGGCGCGGTACAATGAGCAGTTCTTC. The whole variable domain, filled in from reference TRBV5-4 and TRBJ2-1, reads ETGVTQSPTHLIKTRGQQVTLRCSSQSGHNTVSWYQQALGQGPQFIFQYYREEENGRGNFPPRFSGLQFPNYSSELNVNALELDDSALYLCASSLERARYNEQFFGPGTRLTVL.